The 32 T cell receptor beta chains presented below share a single source sample, sequenced in a study of T cell clones after liver transplantation. Profiled with immunoSEQ multiplex PCR; TCRdb holds only in-frame clones, not every one. The profile shows tens of thousands of clones, over 70% of them singletons. The sample in question was CD4+ T cells from blood, obtained before liver transplant. The receptor set was obtained from a human donor who received a liver transplant.

The chain employs TRBV7-6 and TRBJ1-1; 7 nucleotides match TRBD1. The junction had 10 bases not matched to a gene; V was cut back by 5 bases and J by 4 bases. Germline V gives CDR1 SGHVS, CDR2 FNYEAQ. The CDR3 spans 15 residues. The CDR3 loop reads CASSAGQLLPTEAFF. Written as DNA, the CDR3 is TGTGCCAGCAGCGCGGGACAGCTCCTTCCCACTGAAGCTTTCTTT. Looking up the rest from reference TRBV7-6 and TRBJ1-1 gives the full variable domain: GAGVSQSPRYKVTKRGQDVALRCDPISGHVSLYWYRQALGQGPEFLTYFNYEAQQDKSGLPNDRFSAERPEGSISTLTIQRTEQRDSAMYRCASSAGQLLPTEAFFGQGTRLTVV.

The V gene is TRBV10-3, the J gene TRBJ1-5; 7 nucleotides agree with TRBD1. This CDR3 contains 16 residues. The trim removed 3 bases at V and 1 base at J, leaving 6 bases unmatched. Germline CDR1 reads ENHRY; CDR2 reads SYGVKD. The DNA for the CDR3 is TGTGCCATCAGTGATGAGGGGGCTGGCAGCAATCAGCCCCAGCATTTT. It translates to CAISDEGAGSNQPQHF.

This chain joins TRBV30 and TRBJ1-3; unclear D gene. In germline, CDR1 is GTSNPN, CDR2 SVGIG (reference sequence). This CDR3 has 16 residues. The germline V and J ends were trimmed by 1 base and 0 bases, with 13 bases remaining between them. The CDR3 protein is CAWSGPTTYSGNTIYF. For the CDR3, the DNA is TGTGCCTGGAGTGGGCCCACCACGTACTCTGGAAACACCATATATTTT.

This clone was counted a single time. The chain uses TRBV19 and TRBJ2-5; 9 bases match TRBD1. CDR1 and CDR2 from the germline V gene are LNHDA and SQIVND (reference sequence). This CDR3 spans 13 amino acids. V lost 9 bases, J lost 2 bases, and 4 bases stayed unmatched. The CDR3 region is CASRQGGQETQYF. The CDR3 DNA reads TGTGCCAGCAGACAGGGGGGTCAAGAGACCCAGTACTTC.

The chain carries TRBV6-5 and TRBJ1-5; maybe TRBD1 (5 bases). Per the germline V gene, CDR1 is MNHEY and CDR2 is SVGAGI. The ends were cut back, 3 bases at V and 1 base at J, with 10 bases in the middle. The CDR3 contains 15 residues. CDR3: CASSYGGLSNQPQHF. The CDR3 nucleotides read TGTGCCAGCAGTTATGGGGGGTTAAGCAATCAGCCCCAGCATTTT.

In nucleotides, the CDR3 is TGTGCCAGTAGTATAGATCTAAATCAGCCCCAGCATTTT. Encoded protein: CASSIDLNQPQHF. The chain recombines TRBV19 with TRBJ1-5; no reliable D call. CDR3 size: 13 residues. CDR1 LNHDA and CDR2 SQIVND come from the germline V gene (reference sequence). With 0 bases removed from V and 4 bases from J, the gap between germline ends came to 4 bases.

Only a few counts were recorded for this clone. V gene TRBV11-2 combines with J gene TRBJ2-3, with 9 positions matching TRBD1. The CDR3 runs to 17 residues. Per the germline V gene, CDR1 is SGHAT and CDR2 is FQNNGV. Trimming at V came to 1 base and at J to 0 bases, leaving 5 bases not matched to a gene. The DNA for the CDR3 is TGTGCCAGCAGCTTAGGGGGACAGGGAAGTAGCACAGATACGCAGTATTTT. Its translation: CASSLGGQGSSTDTQYF.

The rearrangement links TRBV9 to TRBJ2-5, with 10 bases aligning to TRBD2. The trim removed 4 bases at V and 2 bases at J, leaving 5 bases unmatched. Germline V gene lookup returns CDR1 SGDLS and CDR2 YYNGEE. The CDR3 extends over 15 amino acids. This CDR3 reads CASSPQAGGQETQYF. In DNA, the CDR3 is TGTGCCAGCAGCCCCCAAGCGGGGGGGCAAGAGACCCAGTACTTC.

The chain couples TRBV10-1 to TRBJ1-6; TRBD1 aligns across 8 bases. Germline CDR1 reads WNHNN; CDR2 reads SYGVQD (reference sequence). V dropped 2 bases and J dropped 10; count of bases not matched to a gene: 7. This CDR3 contains 15 residues. CDR3 DNA sequence: TGCGCCAGCAGTGAGAGGACAGGGTCGGGATCACCCCTCCACTTT. It specifies CASSERTGSGSPLHF.

The gene calls are TRBV4-2 and TRBJ1-1; no clear D. Germline V gives CDR1 LGHNA, CDR2 YNFKEQ. V gave up 0 bases and J gave up 4 bases, with 9 bases separating them. The CDR3 totals 14 residues. CDR3 in amino acids: CASSQERLFTEAFF. CDR3 DNA: TGTGCCAGCAGCCAAGAGAGGCTATTCACTGAAGCTTTCTTT.

The rearrangement joins TRBV6-4 to TRBJ2-2, with a tentative D call TRBD1 (5 bases). V gave up 3 bases and J gave up 2 bases, with 13 bases separating them. The CDR3 consists of 16 residues. Germline loops: CDR1 MRHNA, CDR2 SNTAGT. CDR3 loop: CASSDLRGPNTGELFF. The CDR3 bases are TGTGCCAGCAGTGATTTAAGGGGTCCTAACACCGGGGAGCTGTTTTTT.

This clone was seen only a few times. The V gene is TRBV27, the J gene TRBJ1-6; the D is unclear. Deletions cut 6 bases from V and 6 bases from J, with 12 bases between. The CDR3 runs to 14 residues. CDR1 and CDR2 from the germline V gene are MNHEY and SMNVEV (reference sequence). The CDR3 reads CASRNGGSNSPLHF. CDR3 DNA: TGTGCCAGCAGGAACGGAGGTTCTAATTCACCCCTCCACTTT.

The rearrangement uses TRBV28 and TRBJ2-7; 7 nucleotides match TRBD1. Germline V gives CDR1 MDHEN, CDR2 SYDVKM. This CDR3 has 15 residues. The trim removed 2 bases at V and 4 bases at J, leaving 8 bases unmatched. In nucleotides, the CDR3 is TGTGCCAGCAGTTTAATCGGGACAGCCCAATACGAGCAGTACTTC. This codes for CASSLIGTAQYEQYF.

This chain joins TRBV30 and TRBJ1-2; D not certain. V lost 8 bases and J lost 2, with 15 bases in between. The CDR3 loop spans 13 amino acids. CDR1 and CDR2 (germline): GTSNPN, SVGIG (reference sequence). CDR3 sequence (DNA): TGTGCCGCGACATCGGGGAAAAACTATGGCTACACCTTC. This sequence encodes CAATSGKNYGYTF.

This chain joins TRBV6-5 and TRBJ1-1; weak D call: TRBD1 (5 bases). Germline assignment: CDR1 MNHEY and CDR2 SVGAGI. V lost 10 bases and J lost 4, with 16 bases in between. The CDR3 is 13 amino acids. The DNA for the CDR3 is TGTGCCACCGAAGGGGAGGTTAGCACTGAAGCTTTCTTT. Protein product: CATEGEVSTEAFF.

V and J are TRBV19 and TRBJ1-1, with D uncertain. The germline V and J ends were trimmed by 5 bases and 7 bases, with 17 bases remaining between them. Per germline, CDR1 LNHDA and CDR2 SQIVND (reference sequence). The CDR3 sequence is 14 residues long. CDR3 sequence: CASSPGRVNIEAFF. The CDR3 nucleotides read TGTGCCAGTAGTCCCGGGAGGGTAAATATTGAAGCTTTCTTT.

This clone was observed at least ten times. DNA for the CDR3: TGCGCCAGCAGCCGGGACACCCGCACAGATACGCAGTATTTT. This encodes CASSRDTRTDTQYF. The chain links TRBV10-1 to TRBJ2-3; tentative D call: TRBD1 (6 bases). CDR1 and CDR2 (germline): WNHNN, SYGVQD (reference sequence). V lost 6 bases to trimming and J lost 1 base, with 11 bases between them. This CDR3 contains 14 residues.

This clone was seen once. The gene calls are TRBV5-6 and TRBJ2-3; 9 bases align to TRBD2. J gave up 10 bases and V 5 bases, and 5 bases lay outside the gene matches. Germline V gene lookup returns CDR1 SGHDT and CDR2 YYEEEE. The CDR3 length is 12 residues. The CDR3 sequence is CASSSPSGAQYF. For the CDR3, the DNA is TGTGCCAGCAGTTCTCCTAGCGGGGCGCAGTATTTT.

The V call is TRBV6-5, the J call TRBJ2-7, with 11 bases identical to TRBD1. The CDR3 is 14 residues long. Unmatched junction bases numbered 4, after V lost 2 bases and J lost 7 bases. Germline V gene data show CDR1 as MNHEY and CDR2 as SVGAGI. CDR3 DNA: TGTGCCAGCAGTTACCCCGGGACAGGGGGAGAGCAGTACTTC. It yields the protein CASSYPGTGGEQYF.

V and J are TRBV7-9 and TRBJ1-1; D call uncertain. Trimming pared 2 bases from V and 3 bases from J, leaving 7 bases between. Germline lookup yields CDR1 SEHNR and CDR2 FQNEAQ (reference sequence). The CDR3 loop spans 13 amino acids. CDR3: CASSLSTYTEAFF. DNA of the CDR3: TGTGCCAGCAGCTTATCTACCTACACTGAAGCTTTCTTT.

This clone showed up just once. The gene calls are TRBV27 and TRBJ2-7, with TRBD1 as a possible D gene (6 bases). Trimming took off 2 bases at V and 1 base at J, with 12 bases between the two ends. Looked up from germline, CDR1 is MNHEY and CDR2 is SMNVEV (reference sequence). This CDR3 spans 15 amino acids. The CDR3 DNA reads as TGTGCCAGCAGTTTAACAGGGATACAATCCTACGAGCAGTACTTC. It codes for CASSLTGIQSYEQYF.

The chain uses TRBV10-1 and TRBJ2-1; 8 bases are shared with TRBD2. Germline CDR1 WNHNN, CDR2 SYGVQD (reference sequence). This CDR3 region has 14 residues. J was trimmed by 9 bases and V by 0 bases; bases with no gene match: 4. The CDR3 DNA sequence: TGCGCCAGCAGTGAGTCAGGCGGACTAGCTGAGCAGTTCTTC. Its protein is CASSESGGLAEQFF.

This clone was recorded a few times. The gene calls are TRBV6-1 and TRBJ1-3, with 8 bases identical to TRBD1. The length of the CDR3 is 16 residues. Germline loops: CDR1 MNHNS, CDR2 SASEGT. The J segment lost 3 bases and the V segment lost 4 bases, leaving 8 bases of the junction unmatched. The CDR3 DNA reads TGTGCCAGCAGTGCCCTTCCAGGGGGCTTTGGAAACACCATATATTTT. It encodes CASSALPGGFGNTIYF.

Regarding this clone: The same CDR3 arises from other DNA sequences in this sample as well. The rearrangement joins TRBV9 to TRBJ1-3; 9 bases align to TRBD1. Trimming cost V 4 bases and J 0 bases; bases outside gene matches: 5. The germline gives CDR1 SGDLS, CDR2 YYNGEE. This CDR3 comprises 16 residues. CDR3 region: CASSPQGATSGNTIYF. The CDR3 DNA follows: TGTGCCAGCAGCCCACAGGGGGCTACCTCTGGAAACACCATATATTTT.

CDR3 protein: CASRSPQVVGTEAFF. The CDR3 DNA follows: TGTGCCAGCAGGAGCCCACAGGTGGTGGGCACTGAAGCTTTCTTT. This sequence joins TRBV6-5 and TRBJ1-1, with D perhaps TRBD1 (5 bases). Trimming took off 6 bases at V and 4 bases at J, with 18 bases between the two ends. Germline V gene lookup returns CDR1 MNHEY and CDR2 SVGAGI. The CDR3 is 15 amino acids.

The chain is built from TRBV6-6 and TRBJ2-2; 9 nucleotides match TRBD2. Germline V lookup: CDR1 MNHNY, CDR2 SVGAGI (reference sequence). Losses at the gene ends were 6 bases for V and 2 bases for J; bases not matched to a gene: 4. This CDR3 spans 15 amino acids. CDR3 loop: CASSDSGGNTGELFF. As DNA, the CDR3 is TGTGCCAGCAGCGATAGCGGGGGAAACACCGGGGAGCTGTTTTTT.

The V and J genes are TRBV11-2 and TRBJ2-5, with 8 bases matching TRBD1. CDR1 is SGHAT, CDR2 FQNNGV, per germline. V was pared by 5 bases and J by 5 bases, with 7 bases of the junction left unmatched. The CDR3 totals 14 residues. The CDR3 spells CASSIQGARETQYF. In nucleotides, the CDR3 is TGTGCCAGCAGCATTCAGGGGGCGAGGGAGACCCAGTACTTC. Looking up the rest from reference TRBV11-2 and TRBJ2-5 gives the full variable domain: EAGVAQSPRYKIIEKRQSVAFWCNPISGHATLYWYQQILGQGPKLLIQFQNNGVVDDSQLPKDRFSAERLKGVDSTLKIQPAKLEDSAVYLCASSIQGARETQYFGPGTRLLVL.

The chain has TRBV29-1 and TRBJ2-3, with D perhaps TRBD2 (5 bases). With 6 bases removed from V and 5 bases from J, the gap between germline ends came to 18 bases. The CDR3 extends over 14 amino acids. Germline values: CDR1 SQVTM, CDR2 ANQGSEA. For the CDR3, the DNA is TGCAGCGTCCTCAGGTCCGGGGTGGGAGATACGCAGTATTTT. Its protein product is CSVLRSGVGDTQYF.

The rearrangement joins TRBV6-4 to TRBJ1-2, with TRBD1 identical over 7 bases. This CDR3 has 13 amino acids. Germline CDR1 reads MRHNA; CDR2 reads SNTAGT. The V segment lost 5 bases and the J segment 8 bases; nucleotides outside the gene matches: 8. Here the CDR3 reads CASSRDSSGGYTF. The CDR3 DNA sequence: TGTGCCAGCAGTCGGGACAGCTCGGGGGGCTACACCTTC.

This sequence joins TRBV6-5 and TRBJ1-6, with 10 bases lining up with TRBD1. Trimming took 6 bases from V and 7 from J; bases not matched to a gene: 6. The CDR3 length is 15 residues. Germline V lookup: CDR1 MNHEY, CDR2 SVGAGI. CDR3 loop: CASSRTGQGNSPLHF. Written as DNA, the CDR3 is TGTGCCAGCAGCCGGACGGGACAGGGGAATTCACCCCTCCACTTT.

V and J are TRBV6-5 and TRBJ2-1; 11 positions match TRBD2. CDR1 and CDR2 (germline): MNHEY, SVGAGI. V shed 6 bases and J 7 bases; nucleotides not matched to a gene: 8. This CDR3 comprises 15 residues. The CDR3 DNA sequence: TGTGCCAGCAGCCCGGGACTAGCGGCCTGGAATGAGCAGTTCTTC. Amino acids: CASSPGLAAWNEQFF.

This chain links TRBV25-1 with TRBJ2-3; TRBD2 matches at 12 bases. The germline V gene has CDR1 MGHDK and CDR2 SYGVNS. V trimming: 5 bases; J trimming: 5 bases; junction bases outside the gene matches: 5. CDR3 length: 15 residues. This CDR3 is CASSLAGGLRDTQYF. The CDR3 bases are TGTGCCAGCAGTCTAGCGGGGGGGCTGCGAGATACGCAGTATTTT.